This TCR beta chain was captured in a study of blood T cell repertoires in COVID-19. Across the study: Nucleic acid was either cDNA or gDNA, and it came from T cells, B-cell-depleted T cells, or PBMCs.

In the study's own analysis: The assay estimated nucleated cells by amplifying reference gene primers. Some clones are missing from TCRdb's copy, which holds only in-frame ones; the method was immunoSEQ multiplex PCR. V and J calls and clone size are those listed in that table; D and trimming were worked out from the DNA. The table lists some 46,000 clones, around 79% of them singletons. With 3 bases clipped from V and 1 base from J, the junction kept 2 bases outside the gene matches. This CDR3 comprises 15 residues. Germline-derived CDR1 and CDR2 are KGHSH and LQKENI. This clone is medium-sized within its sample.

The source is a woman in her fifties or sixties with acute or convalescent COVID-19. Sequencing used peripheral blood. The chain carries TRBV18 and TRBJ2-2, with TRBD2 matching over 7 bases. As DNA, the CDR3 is TGTGCCAGCTCACCGGGACTACAGAACACCGGGGAGCTGTTTTTT. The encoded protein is CASSPGLQNTGELFF. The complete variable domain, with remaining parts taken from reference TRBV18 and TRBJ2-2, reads NAGVMQNPRHLVRRRGQEARLRCSPMKGHSHVYWYRQLPEEGLKFMVYLQKENIIDESGMPKERFSAEFPKEGPSILRIQQVVRGDSAAYFCASSPGLQNTGELFFGEGSRLTVL.